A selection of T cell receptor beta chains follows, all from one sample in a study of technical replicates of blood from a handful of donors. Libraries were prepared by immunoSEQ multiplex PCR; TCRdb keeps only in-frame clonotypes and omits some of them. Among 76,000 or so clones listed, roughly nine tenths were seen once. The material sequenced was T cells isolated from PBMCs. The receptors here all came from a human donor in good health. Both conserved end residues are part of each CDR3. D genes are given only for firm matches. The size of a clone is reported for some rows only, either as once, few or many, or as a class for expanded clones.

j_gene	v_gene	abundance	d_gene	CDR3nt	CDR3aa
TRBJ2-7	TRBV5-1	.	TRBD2	TGCGCCAGCAGCTGGGGGACTAGCGGCAAATACGAGCAGTACTTC	CASSWGTSGKYEQYF
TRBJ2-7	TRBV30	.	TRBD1	TGTGCCTGGAGTACGGGGACAGGGCATATCGAGCAGTACTTC	CAWSTGTGHIEQYF
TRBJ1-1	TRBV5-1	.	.	TGCGCCAGCAGCTTTGGGGCGGACACTGAAGCTTTCTTT	CASSFGADTEAFF
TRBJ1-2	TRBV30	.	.	TGTGCCTGGACCGGAGCGACCCTAGTGGGCTACACCTTC	CAWTGATLVGYTF
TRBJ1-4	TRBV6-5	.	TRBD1	TGTGCCAGCTACAGGGGACCTAATGAAAAACTGTTTTTT	CASYRGPNEKLFF
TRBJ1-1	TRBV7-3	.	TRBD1	TGTGCCAGCAGCTTGACAGGGGGCACTGAAGCTTTCTTT	CASSLTGGTEAFF
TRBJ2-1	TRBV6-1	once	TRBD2	TGTGCCAGCAGTCGAGCTAGCGGAGATCCCCGTGAGCAGTTCTTC	CASSRASGDPREQFF
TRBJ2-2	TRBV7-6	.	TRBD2	TGTGCCAGCAGCTTCGGGGGGGCCGGGGAGCTGTTTTTT	CASSFGGAGELFF
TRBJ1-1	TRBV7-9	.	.	TGTGCCAGCACCGCGGGTATGTGGACTGAAGCTTTCTTT	CASTAGMWTEAFF
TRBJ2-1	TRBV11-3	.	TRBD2	TGTGCCAGCAGCGGCGAATCGGGAGGGGCTGGTAATGAGCAGTTCTTC	CASSGESGGAGNEQFF
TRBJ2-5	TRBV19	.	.	TGTGCCAGTAGCACGAGTCCCGAGACCCAGTACTTC	CASSTSPETQYF
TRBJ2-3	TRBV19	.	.	TGTGCCAGTAGTATGCAGCAGCGCCCAGATACGCAGTATTTT	CASSMQQRPDTQYF
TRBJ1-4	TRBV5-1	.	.	TGCGCCAGCAGCTTACAGGGTAGAGATGAAAAACTGTTTTTT	CASSLQGRDEKLFF
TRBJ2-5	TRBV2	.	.	TGTGCCAGCAGTGATAGTGGGAGGCGGTACTTC	CASSDSGRRYF
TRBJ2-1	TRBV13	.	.	TGTGCCAGCAGCTTAGAGAGCCTGAATGAGCAGTTCTTC	CASSLESLNEQFF
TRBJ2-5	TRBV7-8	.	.	TGTGCCAGCAGCTTCCTAGACGAAGCCCAAGAGACCCAGTACTTC	CASSFLDEAQETQYF
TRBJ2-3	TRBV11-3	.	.	TGTGCCTCCCGAGGGCGGACTCTTACAGATACGCAGTATTTT	CASRGRTLTDTQYF
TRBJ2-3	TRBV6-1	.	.	TGTGCCAGCAGCGCAAGTCGCGGAACAGATACGCAGTATTTT	CASSASRGTDTQYF
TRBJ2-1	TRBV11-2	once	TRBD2	TGTGCCAGCAGCTTACTAGCGGGAGGATACAATGAGCAGTTCTTC	CASSLLAGGYNEQFF
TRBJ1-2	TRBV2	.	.	TGTGCCAGCAGCCCAGGGGTCAACTATGGCTACACCTTC	CASSPGVNYGYTF
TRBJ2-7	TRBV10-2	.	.	TGCGCCAGCAGGATTGGCGGGGTTACCTACGAGCAATACTTC	CASRIGGVTYEQYF
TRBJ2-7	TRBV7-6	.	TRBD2	TGTGCCAGCAGCTTACTTCGCGGGGGAGTCGAGCAGTACTTC	CASSLLRGGVEQYF
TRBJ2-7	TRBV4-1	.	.	TGCGCCAGCAGCGAATCGAGTGCTTACGAGCAGTACTTC	CASSESSAYEQYF
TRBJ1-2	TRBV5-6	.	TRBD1	TGTGCCAGCAGCCGTTCCGGGACAGGGGAAGGCTACACCTTC	CASSRSGTGEGYTF
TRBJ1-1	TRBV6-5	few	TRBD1	TGTGCCAGCAGTCCTCGGGACAGACAGGAAGCTTTCTTT	CASSPRDRQEAFF
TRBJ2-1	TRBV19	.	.	TGTGCCAGCAAAGACACCAGGGATCATAATGAGCAGTTCTTC	CASKDTRDHNEQFF
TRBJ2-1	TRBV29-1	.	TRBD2	TGCAGCGTTGCCGGGACTAGCGGGGAGAGCTCCTACAATGAGCAGTTCTTC	CSVAGTSGESSYNEQFF
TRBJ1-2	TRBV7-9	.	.	TGTGCCAGCAGCTCGGTCACTGTGAACTATGGCTACACCTTC	CASSSVTVNYGYTF
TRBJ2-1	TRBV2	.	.	TGTGCCAGCAGGGATCCGGGACATTCCTACAATGAGCAGTTCTTC	CASRDPGHSYNEQFF
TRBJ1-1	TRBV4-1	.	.	TGCGCCAGCAGCCTAACTAAGAGAAACACTGAAGCTTTCTTT	CASSLTKRNTEAFF
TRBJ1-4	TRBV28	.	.	TGTGCCAGCAGTCAACGGGGGAGAGATATTGAAAAACTGTTTTTT	CASSQRGRDIEKLFF
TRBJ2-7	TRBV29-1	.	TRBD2	TGCAGCGTTGACGGGACTAGCGGGAGTTCGGGGGAGCAGTACTTC	CSVDGTSGSSGEQYF
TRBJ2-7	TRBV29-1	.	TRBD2	TGCAGCGTTTCCTCGGGGGGGACACCCTCCTACGAGCAGTACTTC	CSVSSGGTPSYEQYF
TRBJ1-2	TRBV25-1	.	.	TGTGCCAGCTCCCTAGGCCCGAACTATGGCTACACCTTC	CASSLGPNYGYTF
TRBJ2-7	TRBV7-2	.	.	TGTGCCAGCACCCCCCCGTGGGGCCGGGAGCAGTACTTC	CASTPPWGREQYF
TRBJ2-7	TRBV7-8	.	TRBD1	TGTGCCAGCAGCAGAACAGGGGTAGGAGAGCAGTACTTC	CASSRTGVGEQYF